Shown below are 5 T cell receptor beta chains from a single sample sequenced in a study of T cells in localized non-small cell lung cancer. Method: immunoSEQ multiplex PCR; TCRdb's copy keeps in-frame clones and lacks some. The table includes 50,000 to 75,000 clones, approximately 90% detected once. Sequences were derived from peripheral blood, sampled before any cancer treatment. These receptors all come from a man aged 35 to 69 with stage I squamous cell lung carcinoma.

CDR3 nucleotides: TGTGCCTGGAGTGTTGCCTACTCGGGGACCGGGGAGCTGTTTTTT. Encoded protein: CAWSVAYSGTGELFF. The chain has TRBV30 and TRBJ2-2, with D possibly being TRBD2 (5 bases). V was trimmed by 0 bases and J by 5 bases, leaving 13 bases between them. CDR1 and CDR2 (germline): GTSNPN, SVGIG (reference sequence). This CDR3 region has 15 residues.

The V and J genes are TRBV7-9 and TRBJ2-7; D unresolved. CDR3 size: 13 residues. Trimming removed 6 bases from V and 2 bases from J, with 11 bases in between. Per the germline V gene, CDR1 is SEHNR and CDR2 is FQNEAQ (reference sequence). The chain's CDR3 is CASRGWGPYEQYF. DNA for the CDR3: TGTGCCAGCAGGGGCTGGGGTCCCTACGAGCAGTACTTC.

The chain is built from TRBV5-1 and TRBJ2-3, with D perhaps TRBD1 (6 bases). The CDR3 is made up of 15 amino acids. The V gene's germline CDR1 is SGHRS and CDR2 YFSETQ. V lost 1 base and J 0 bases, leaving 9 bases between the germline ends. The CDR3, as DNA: TGCGCCAGCAGCTTGCAGACAGGCAGCACAGATACGCAGTATTTT. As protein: CASSLQTGSTDTQYF.

The CDR3 is CASRRRNLETQYF. In DNA form, the CDR3 reads TGTGCCAGCAGGCGACGGAACCTGGAGACCCAGTACTTC. V gene TRBV28 combines with J gene TRBJ2-5; D gene ambiguous. Trimming took 6 bases from V and 5 from J, leaving 13 bases between them. Germline values: CDR1 MDHEN, CDR2 SYDVKM. The CDR3 consists of 13 residues.

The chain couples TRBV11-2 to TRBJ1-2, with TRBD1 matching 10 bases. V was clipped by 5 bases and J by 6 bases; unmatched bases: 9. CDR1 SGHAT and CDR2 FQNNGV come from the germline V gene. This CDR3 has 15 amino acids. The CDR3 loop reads CASSPLAGTGDGYTF. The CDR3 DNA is TGTGCCAGCAGCCCCTTAGCCGGGACAGGGGATGGCTACACCTTC.